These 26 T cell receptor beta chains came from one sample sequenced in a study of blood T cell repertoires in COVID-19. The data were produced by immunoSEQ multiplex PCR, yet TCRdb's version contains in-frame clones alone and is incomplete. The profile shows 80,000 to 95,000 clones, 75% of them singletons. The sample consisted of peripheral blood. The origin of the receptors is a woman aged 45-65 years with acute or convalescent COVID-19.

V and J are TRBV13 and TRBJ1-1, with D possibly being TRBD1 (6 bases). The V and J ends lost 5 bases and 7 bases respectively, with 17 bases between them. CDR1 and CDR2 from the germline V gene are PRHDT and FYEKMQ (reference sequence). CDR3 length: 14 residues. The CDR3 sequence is CASSTNREKGEAFF. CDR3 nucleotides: TGTGCCAGCAGCACAAACAGGGAAAAGGGTGAAGCTTTCTTT.

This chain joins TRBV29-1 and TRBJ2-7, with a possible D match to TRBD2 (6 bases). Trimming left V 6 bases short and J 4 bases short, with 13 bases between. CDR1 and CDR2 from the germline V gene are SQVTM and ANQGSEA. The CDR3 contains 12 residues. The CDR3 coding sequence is TGCAGCGTGGAGGACGGGACTTACGAGCAGTACTTC. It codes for CSVEDGTYEQYF.

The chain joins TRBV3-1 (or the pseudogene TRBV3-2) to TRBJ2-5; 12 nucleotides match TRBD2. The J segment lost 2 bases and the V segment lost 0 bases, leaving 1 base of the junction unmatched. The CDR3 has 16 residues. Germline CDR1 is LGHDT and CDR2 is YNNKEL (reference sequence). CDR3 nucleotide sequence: TGTGCCAGCAGCCAAGATCTAGCGGGGGGGCAAGAGACCCAGTACTTC. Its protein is CASSQDLAGGQETQYF.

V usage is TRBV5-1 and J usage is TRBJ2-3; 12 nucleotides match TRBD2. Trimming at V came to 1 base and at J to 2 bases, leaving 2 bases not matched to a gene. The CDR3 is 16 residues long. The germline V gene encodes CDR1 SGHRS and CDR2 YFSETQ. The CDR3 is CASSLTSGGLTDTQYF. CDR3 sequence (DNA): TGCGCCAGCAGCTTGACTAGCGGGGGGCTCACAGATACGCAGTATTTT.

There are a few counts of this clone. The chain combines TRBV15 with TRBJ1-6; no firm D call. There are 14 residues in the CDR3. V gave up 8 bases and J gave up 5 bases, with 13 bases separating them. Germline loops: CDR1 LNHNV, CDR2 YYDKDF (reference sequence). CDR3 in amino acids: CATRGEVNNSPLHF. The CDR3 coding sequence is TGTGCCACCCGCGGGGAGGTTAATAATTCACCCCTCCACTTT.

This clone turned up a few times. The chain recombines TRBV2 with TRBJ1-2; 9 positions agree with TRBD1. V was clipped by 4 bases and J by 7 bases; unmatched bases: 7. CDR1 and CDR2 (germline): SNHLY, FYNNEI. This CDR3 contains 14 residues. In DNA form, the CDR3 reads TGTGCCAGCAGTGGCCCGGGACAGGGCCGTGGCTACACCTTC. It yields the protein CASSGPGQGRGYTF.

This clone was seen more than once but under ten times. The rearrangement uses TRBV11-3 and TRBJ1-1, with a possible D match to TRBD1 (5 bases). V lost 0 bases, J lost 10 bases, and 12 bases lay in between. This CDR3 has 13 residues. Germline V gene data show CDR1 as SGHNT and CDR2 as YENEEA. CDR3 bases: TGTGCCAGCAGCTTAGATCGGGCGGGGACAGCTTTCTTT. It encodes CASSLDRAGTAFF.

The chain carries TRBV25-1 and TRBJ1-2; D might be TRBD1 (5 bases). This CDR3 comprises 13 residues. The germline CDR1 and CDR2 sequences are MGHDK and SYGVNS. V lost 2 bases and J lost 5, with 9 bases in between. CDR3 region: CASSEAGRYGYTF. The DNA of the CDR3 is TGTGCCAGCAGTGAAGCAGGGCGGTATGGCTACACCTTC.

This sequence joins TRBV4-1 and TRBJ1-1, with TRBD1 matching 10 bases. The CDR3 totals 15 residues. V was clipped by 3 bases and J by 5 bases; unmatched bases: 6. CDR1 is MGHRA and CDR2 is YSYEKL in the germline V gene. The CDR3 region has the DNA TGCGCCAGCAGCCATAGACAGGGGGCCTGGACTGAAGCTTTCTTT. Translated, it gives CASSHRQGAWTEAFF.

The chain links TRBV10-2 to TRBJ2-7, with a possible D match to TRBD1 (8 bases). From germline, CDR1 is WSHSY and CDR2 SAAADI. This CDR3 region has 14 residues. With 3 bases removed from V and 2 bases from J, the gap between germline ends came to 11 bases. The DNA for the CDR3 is TGCGCCAGCAGTGACACAGGGGGGGCCTACGAGCAGTACTTC. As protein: CASSDTGGAYEQYF.

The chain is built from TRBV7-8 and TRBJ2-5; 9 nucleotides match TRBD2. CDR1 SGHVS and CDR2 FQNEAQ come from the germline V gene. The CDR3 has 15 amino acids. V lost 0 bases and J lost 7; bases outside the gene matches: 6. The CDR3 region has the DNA TGTGCCAGCAGCTTAGCGGCGGGGGGGTCCGGGACCCAGTACTTC. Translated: CASSLAAGGSGTQYF.

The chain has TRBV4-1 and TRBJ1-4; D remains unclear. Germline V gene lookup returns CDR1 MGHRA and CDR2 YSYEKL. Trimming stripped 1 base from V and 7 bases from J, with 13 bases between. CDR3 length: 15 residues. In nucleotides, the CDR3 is TGCGCCAGCAGCCAAGCGATGAGGTCGTCTGAAAAACTGTTTTTT. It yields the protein CASSQAMRSSEKLFF.

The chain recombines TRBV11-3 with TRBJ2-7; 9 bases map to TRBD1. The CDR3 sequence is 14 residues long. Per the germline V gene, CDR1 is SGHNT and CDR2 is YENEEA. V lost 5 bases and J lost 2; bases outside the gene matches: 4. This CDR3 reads CASSPWTGAYEQYF. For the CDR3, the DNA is TGTGCCAGCAGCCCATGGACAGGGGCCTACGAGCAGTACTTC.

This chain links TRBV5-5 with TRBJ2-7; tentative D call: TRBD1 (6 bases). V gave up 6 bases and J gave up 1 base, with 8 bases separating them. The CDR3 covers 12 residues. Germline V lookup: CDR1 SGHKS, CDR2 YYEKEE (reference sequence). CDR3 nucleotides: TGTGCCAGCAATAGGGGGTCCTACGAGCAGTACTTC. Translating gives CASNRGSYEQYF. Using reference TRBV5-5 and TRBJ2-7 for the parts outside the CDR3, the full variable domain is DAGVTQSPTHLIKTRGQQVTLRCSPISGHKSVSWYQQVLGQGPQFIFQYYEKEERGRGNFPDRFSARQFPNYSSELNVNALLLGDSALYLCASNRGSYEQYFGPGTRLTVT.

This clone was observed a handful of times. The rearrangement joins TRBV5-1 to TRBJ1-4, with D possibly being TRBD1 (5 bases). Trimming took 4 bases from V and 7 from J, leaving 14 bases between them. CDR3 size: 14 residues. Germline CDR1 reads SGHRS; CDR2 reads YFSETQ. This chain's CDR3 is CASSLDTRGEKLFF. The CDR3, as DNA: TGCGCCAGCAGCCTGGACACGAGAGGTGAAAAACTGTTTTTT.

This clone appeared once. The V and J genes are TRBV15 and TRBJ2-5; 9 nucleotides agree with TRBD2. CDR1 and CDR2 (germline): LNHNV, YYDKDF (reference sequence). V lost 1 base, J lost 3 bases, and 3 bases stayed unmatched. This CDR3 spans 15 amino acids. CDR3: CATSRVGLAKETQYF. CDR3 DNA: TGTGCCACCAGCAGAGTGGGACTAGCCAAAGAGACCCAGTACTTC.

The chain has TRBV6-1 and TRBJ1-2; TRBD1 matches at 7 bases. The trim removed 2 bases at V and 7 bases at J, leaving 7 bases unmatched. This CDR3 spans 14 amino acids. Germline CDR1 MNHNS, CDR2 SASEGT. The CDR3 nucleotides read TGTGCCAGCAGTGAATCCTGGCAGGGGGGTGGCTACACCTTC. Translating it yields CASSESWQGGGYTF.

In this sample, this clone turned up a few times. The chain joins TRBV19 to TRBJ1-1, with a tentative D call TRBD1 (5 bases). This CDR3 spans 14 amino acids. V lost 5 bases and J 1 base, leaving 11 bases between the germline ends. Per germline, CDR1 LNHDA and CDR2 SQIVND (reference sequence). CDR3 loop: CASSLQTANTEAFF. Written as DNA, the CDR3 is TGTGCCAGTAGTTTACAGACAGCGAACACTGAAGCTTTCTTT.

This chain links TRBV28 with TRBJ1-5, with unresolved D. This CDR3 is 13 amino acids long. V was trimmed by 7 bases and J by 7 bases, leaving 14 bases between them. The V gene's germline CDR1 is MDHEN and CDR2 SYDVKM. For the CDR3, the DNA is TGTGCCAGCATCGGCGGGCGCTGGCAGCCCCAGCATTTT. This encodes CASIGGRWQPQHF.

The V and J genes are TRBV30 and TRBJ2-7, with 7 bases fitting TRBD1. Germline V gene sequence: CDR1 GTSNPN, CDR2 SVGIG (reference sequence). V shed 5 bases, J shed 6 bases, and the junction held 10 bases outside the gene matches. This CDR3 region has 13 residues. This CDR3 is CAWEGGGQTEQYF. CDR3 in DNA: TGTGCCTGGGAGGGTGGGGGACAGACCGAGCAGTACTTC.

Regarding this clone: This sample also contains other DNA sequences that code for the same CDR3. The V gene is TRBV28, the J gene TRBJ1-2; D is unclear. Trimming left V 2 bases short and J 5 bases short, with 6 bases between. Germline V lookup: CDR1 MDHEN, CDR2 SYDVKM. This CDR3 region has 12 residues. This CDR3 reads CASSLTGYGYTF. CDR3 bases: TGTGCCAGCAGTTTAACGGGGTATGGCTACACCTTC.

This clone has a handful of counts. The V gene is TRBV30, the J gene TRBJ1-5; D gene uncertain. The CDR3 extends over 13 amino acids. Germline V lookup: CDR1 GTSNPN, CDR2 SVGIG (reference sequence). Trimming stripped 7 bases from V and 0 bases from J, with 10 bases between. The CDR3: CAFQQNSNQPQHF. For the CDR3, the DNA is TGTGCCTTCCAACAGAATAGCAATCAGCCCCAGCATTTT.

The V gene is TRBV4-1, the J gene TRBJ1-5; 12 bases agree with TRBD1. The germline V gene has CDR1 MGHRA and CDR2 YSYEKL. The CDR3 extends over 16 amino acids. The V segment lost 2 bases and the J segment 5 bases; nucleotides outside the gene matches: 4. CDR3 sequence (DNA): TGCGCCAGCAGCCAAACGGGACAGGGGGCCTATCAGCCCCAGCATTTT. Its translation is CASSQTGQGAYQPQHF.

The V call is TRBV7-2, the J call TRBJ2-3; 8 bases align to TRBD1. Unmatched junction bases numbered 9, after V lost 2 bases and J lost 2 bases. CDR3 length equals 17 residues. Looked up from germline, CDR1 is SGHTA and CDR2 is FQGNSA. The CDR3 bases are TGTGCCAGCAGCTTATATATAAGGACAGGGCTCACAGATACGCAGTATTTT. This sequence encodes CASSLYIRTGLTDTQYF.

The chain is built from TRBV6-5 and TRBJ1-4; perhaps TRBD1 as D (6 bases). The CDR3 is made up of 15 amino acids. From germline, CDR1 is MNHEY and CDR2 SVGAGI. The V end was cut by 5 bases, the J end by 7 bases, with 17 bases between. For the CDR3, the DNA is TGTGCCAGCAGTCGGGCCGGGACAAGAGGTGAAAAACTGTTTTTT. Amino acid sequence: CASSRAGTRGEKLFF.

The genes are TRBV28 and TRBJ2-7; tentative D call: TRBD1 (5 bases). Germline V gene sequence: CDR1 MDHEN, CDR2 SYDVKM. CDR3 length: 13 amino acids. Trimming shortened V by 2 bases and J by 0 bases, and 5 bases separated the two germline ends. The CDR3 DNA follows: TGTGCCAGCAGTTTAGACAGCTCCTACGAGCAGTACTTC. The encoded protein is CASSLDSSYEQYF.